The text below deals with one TCR beta chain. This clonotype was seen ten or more times. Its antigen is unknown. Base qualities are not recorded, but no much larger clone differs from it by a single base. This sample was taken from a study of early T cells in non-severe SARS-CoV-2 infection (dated by TCRdb to about 2021). Study-level background: Because TCR sequencing was done on bulk RNA from unsorted whole blood, the alpha and beta chains could not be paired. Results and caveats for the whole study, not just this receptor: Matching against VDJdb was skewed toward anti-spike CD8 responses, likely underestimated virus-specific expansions, and missed private and CD4 specificities.

The library was produced with 5' RACE. Instrument on record: NextSeq 500. In the TCR library protocol, unique molecular identifiers were attached to individual cDNA molecules to correct for PCR bias and sequencing error. Both TCR alpha and beta chains were sequenced, and tight co-correlation was observed between alpha and beta sequence abundances in each sample. The authors processed their data as follows. Decombinator V4 was used to perform V gene, J gene and CDR3 annotation of TCR sequences. Expanded TCRs were defined as changing significantly between any two time points under a Poisson model with p below 0.0001. TCR abundances were normalised to the total number of TCRs sequenced per sample and expressed as counts per million. MAIT TCRs were defined by TRAV1-2 paired with TRAJ12, TRAJ20 or TRAJ33, and iNKT TCRs by TRAV10 paired with TRAJ18. VDJdb, accessed 1 November 2021, was searched for CMV, EBV and SARS-CoV-2 annotated TCRs, excluding TCRs annotated for multiple antigens. Using fastp at Q25 and MiXCR, TCRdb reprocessed the public reads and kept productive beta chains. Here each entry gathers all rows of one CDR3 protein and keeps the most common genes and DNA. The authors' filters were not applied to this entry. The sample data list about 27,000 distinct CDR3 sequences, and 2.9% of these were observed just once. The ten largest clones take up over 0.65% of the sample.

The CDR3, from cysteine to phenylalanine, totals 12 residues. Only CDR3 DNA is held: 36 bases, read in frame from base 1. CDR1 DFQATT and CDR2 SNEGSKA are derived from the germline V gene (reference sequence). V loses 4 bases of germline sequence and J loses 10 bases, and the interval between the two ends is 16 bases. This was a case-control study nested in a cohort of healthcare workers in London, UK, who had nasopharyngeal swab PCR tests and blood samples taken every week. Healthcare workers were enrolled in the week of the UK lockdown, from 23 to 31 March 2020, and were followed every week for up to roughly 15 weeks.

The receptor's source is an adult who was a healthcare worker with PCR-confirmed SARS-CoV-2 infection or an uninfected control (not recorded which). Here the chain combines TRBV20-1 and TRBJ2-5, with the D segment identity uncertain. Sequencing was done on a sample of whole blood. Here is the DNA: TGCAGTGCTAAAGCCTCCTTGTTGAACCAGTACTTC. This is translated as CSAKASLLNQYF.